Presented here are 14 T cell receptor beta chains from one specimen sequenced in a study of blood T cell repertoires in COVID-19. Using immunoSEQ multiplex PCR, the repertoire was profiled, and TCRdb retains in-frame clones only, with some absent. The table shows roughly 200,000 clones, with roughly 88% occurring only once. What was sequenced was peripheral blood. These receptors all come from a human donor with active or convalescent COVID-19. The donor label of this sample is uncertain.

This clone has a single count. The chain has TRBV7-6 and TRBJ2-3; 8 bases agree with TRBD2. The ends lost 5 bases at V and 1 base at J; junction bases unmatched: 8. CDR1 is SGHVS, CDR2 FNYEAQ, per germline. CDR3 length: 16 residues. The CDR3 is CASSASSRGGTDTQYF. The DNA for the CDR3 is TGTGCCAGCAGCGCTTCCTCGCGGGGGGGCACAGATACGCAGTATTTT.

The genes are TRBV6-5 and TRBJ1-2, with 7 bases aligning to TRBD1. V was clipped by 2 bases and J by 4 bases; unmatched bases: 1. In germline, CDR1 is MNHEY, CDR2 SVGAGI. The CDR3 spans 13 residues. The DNA of the CDR3 is TGTGCCAGCAGTTACGGGACAGTCTATGGCTACACCTTC. Protein sequence: CASSYGTVYGYTF.

The chain is built from TRBV18 and TRBJ2-3; TRBD2 matches 11 bases. The CDR3 contains 16 residues. Per the germline V gene, CDR1 is KGHSH and CDR2 is LQKENI. Trimming cost V 0 bases and J 8 bases; bases outside gene matches: 7. The CDR3 loop reads CASSPPLAGGGGTQYF. The CDR3 nucleotides read TGTGCCAGCTCACCACCGCTAGCGGGAGGCGGCGGTACGCAGTATTTT.

The chain is built from TRBV6-5 and TRBJ2-3, with a possible D match to TRBD2 (5 bases). Trimming removed 6 bases from V and 5 bases from J, with 18 bases in between. This CDR3 comprises 15 residues. The germline gives CDR1 MNHEY, CDR2 SVGAGI. The CDR3 DNA sequence: TGTGCCAGCAGGGAGCTAGCCCCCGTGAGAGATACGCAGTATTTT. Translation: CASRELAPVRDTQYF.

J is TRBJ1-2 and V is TRBV6-5; D remains ambiguous. The CDR3 covers 15 residues. CDR1 is MNHEY and CDR2 is SVGAGI in the germline V gene. Trimming removed 7 bases at V and 3 bases at J, with 18 bases between. CDR3 sequence: CASTTGRPRHYGYTF. In DNA, the CDR3 is TGTGCCAGCACTACCGGTCGGCCGAGGCACTATGGCTACACCTTC.

The chain recombines TRBV19 with TRBJ1-5; TRBD1 aligns across 9 bases. There are 14 residues in the CDR3. V gave up 6 bases and J gave up 6 bases; unmatched junction bases: 6. Germline CDR1 is LNHDA and CDR2 is SQIVND (reference sequence). CDR3 bases: TGTGCCAGTAGAAAACAGGGGGCGATTCAGCCCCAGCATTTT. Translated, it gives CASRKQGAIQPQHF.

V and J are TRBV7-9 and TRBJ1-3; no reliable D call. CDR3 length: 14 amino acids. V lost 1 base to trimming and J lost 1 base, with 5 bases between them. CDR1 and CDR2 (germline): SEHNR, FQNEAQ (reference sequence). CDR3 bases: TGTGCCAGCAGCTTAGGCCAGTCTGGAAACACCATATATTTT. This gives the protein CASSLGQSGNTIYF.

This clone has only a few counts. The chain employs TRBV19 and TRBJ2-4; maybe TRBD1 (6 bases). CDR3 size: 13 residues. The germline V gene encodes CDR1 LNHDA and CDR2 SQIVND (reference sequence). V was cut by 7 bases and J by 5 bases, with 12 bases left in between. In DNA form, the CDR3 reads TGTGCCAGTACCGGACAGTCGGAAAACATTCAGTACTTC. It yields the protein CASTGQSENIQYF.

The rearrangement joins TRBV7-9 to TRBJ2-2, with 8 bases that match TRBD2. This CDR3 comprises 18 residues. Per germline, CDR1 SEHNR and CDR2 FQNEAQ (reference sequence). Trimming cost V 5 bases and J 0 bases; bases outside gene matches: 11. The CDR3 loop is CASSPPRAAGANTGELFF. The CDR3 DNA reads as TGTGCCAGCAGCCCCCCCCGGGCAGCGGGAGCGAACACCGGGGAGCTGTTTTTT.

The CDR3 is CATSDPTGANTGELFF. The CDR3 DNA reads TGTGCCACCAGTGATCCGACAGGGGCGAACACCGGGGAGCTGTTTTTT. The gene calls are TRBV24-1 and TRBJ2-2; 8 bases are a match to TRBD1. J gave up 0 bases and V 3 bases, and 2 bases lay outside the gene matches. The CDR3 sequence is 16 residues long. Germline CDR1 reads KGHDR; CDR2 reads SFDVKD.

The genes are TRBV7-6 and TRBJ2-1; TRBD2 aligns across 15 bases. The germline V gene encodes CDR1 SGHVS and CDR2 FNYEAQ. The CDR3 sequence is 18 residues long. Unmatched junction bases numbered 8, after V lost 1 base and J lost 7 bases. The CDR3: CASSLGTSGGAGLNEQFF. The DNA for the CDR3 is TGTGCCAGCAGCTTAGGGACTAGCGGGGGGGCCGGTTTGAATGAGCAGTTCTTC.

The chain carries TRBV19 and TRBJ1-4; D call uncertain. Germline CDR1 and CDR2: LNHDA and SQIVND (reference sequence). Trimming took off 10 bases at V and 4 bases at J, with 13 bases between the two ends. The CDR3 runs to 13 residues. The CDR3 protein is CATRGRINEKLFF. The CDR3 DNA reads TGTGCCACCAGAGGGCGGATTAATGAAAAACTGTTTTTT.

The rearrangement joins TRBV5-6 to TRBJ2-7; D is possibly TRBD2 (6 bases). CDR3 length equals 13 residues. Trimming removed 0 bases from V and 5 bases from J, with 9 bases in between. Germline CDR1 SGHDT, CDR2 YYEEEE. The CDR3 reads CASSLGRRDEQYF. CDR3 bases: TGTGCCAGCAGCTTGGGCAGGAGGGACGAGCAGTACTTC.

The CDR3 protein is CASSRLIGVYTEAFF. CDR3 bases: TGTGCCAGTAGTAGGTTGATCGGGGTGTACACTGAAGCTTTCTTT. The chain joins TRBV19 to TRBJ1-1; D remains ambiguous. V was pared by 4 bases and J by 3 bases, with 15 bases between. CDR1 is LNHDA, CDR2 SQIVND, per germline (reference sequence). There are 15 residues in the CDR3.